The rows below give T cell receptor beta chains drawn from one sample of a study of blood T cell repertoires in COVID-19. Measured with immunoSEQ multiplex PCR; TCRdb has only the in-frame clones, and not every one. The data contain approximately 100,000 clones, 81% of them seen just once; the ten biggest clones take up roughly a tenth. Sequencing was carried out using peripheral blood. The receptors derive from a human donor in a cohort sampled during active COVID-19. Each CDR3 is given with its conserved first and last residue. The D gene is left open where the match is weak. Clone size is stated in some rows and not others, as once, few, many or a class when expanded.

CDR3 protein: CASSGTGGGGYTF
CDR3 DNA: TGTGCCAGCAGCGGAACGGGGGGTGGTGGCTACACCTTC
V gene: TRBV5-4
clone size: -
J gene: TRBJ1-2
D gene: -

CDR3 protein: CASSFIVRGTQPQHF
CDR3 DNA: TGTGCCAGCAGTTTTATAGTCCGAGGAACCCAGCCCCAGCATTTT
V gene: TRBV28
clone size: -
J gene: TRBJ1-5
D gene: -

CDR3 protein: CASSKKGLGSGATFYNEQFF
CDR3 DNA: TGTGCCAGCAGCAAAAAGGGTCTAGGGAGCGGGGCTACCTTCTACAATGAGCAGTTCTTC
V gene: TRBV3-1/TRBV3-2
clone size: -
J gene: TRBJ2-1
D gene: TRBD2

CDR3 protein: CASSRDRSTYEQYF
CDR3 DNA: TGTGCCAGCAGCCGGGACAGAAGTACCTACGAGCAGTACTTC
V gene: TRBV5-4
clone size: -
J gene: TRBJ2-7
D gene: TRBD1

CDR3 protein: CASSLPQGNYGYTF
CDR3 DNA: TGTGCCAGCAGTTTACCCCAGGGTAACTATGGCTACACCTTC
V gene: TRBV28
clone size: few
J gene: TRBJ1-2
D gene: -

CDR3 protein: CASSFRRNTGELFF
CDR3 DNA: TGTGCCAGCAGCTTTCGGAGGAACACCGGGGAGCTGTTTTTT
V gene: TRBV5-6
clone size: -
J gene: TRBJ2-2
D gene: -

CDR3 protein: CASSPKTSGYYNEQFF
CDR3 DNA: TGTGCCAGCTCACCAAAGACTAGCGGGTACTACAATGAGCAGTTCTTC
V gene: TRBV18
clone size: few
J gene: TRBJ2-1
D gene: TRBD2

CDR3 protein: CASTQAGQKGYGYTF
CDR3 DNA: TGTGCCAGCACCCAAGCGGGACAGAAGGGCTATGGCTACACCTTC
V gene: TRBV3-1/TRBV3-2
clone size: -
J gene: TRBJ1-2
D gene: TRBD1

CDR3 protein: CASSNTGSQNTEAFF
CDR3 DNA: TGTGCCAGCAGCAATACAGGGTCCCAAAACACTGAAGCTTTCTTT
V gene: TRBV6-6
clone size: -
J gene: TRBJ1-1
D gene: -

CDR3 protein: CASSNYRTGNHGYTF
CDR3 DNA: TGTGCCAGCAGCAACTACCGGACGGGGAATCATGGCTACACCTTC
V gene: TRBV11-3
clone size: once
J gene: TRBJ1-2
D gene: -

CDR3 protein: CASSLDGTGFGYTF
CDR3 DNA: TGCGCCAGCAGCTTGGATGGGACAGGGTTCGGCTACACCTTC
V gene: TRBV5-1
clone size: -
J gene: TRBJ1-2
D gene: TRBD1

CDR3 protein: CASSLGGVPSYEQYF
CDR3 DNA: TGTGCCAGCAGCTTAGGCGGGGTCCCCTCCTACGAGCAGTACTTC
V gene: TRBV11-3
clone size: -
J gene: TRBJ2-7
D gene: -

CDR3 protein: CASRRTSGSNIQYF
CDR3 DNA: TGTGCCAGCAGACGGACTAGCGGGAGTAACATTCAGTACTTC
V gene: TRBV14
clone size: -
J gene: TRBJ2-4
D gene: TRBD2

CDR3 protein: CASSFPTAYEQYF
CDR3 DNA: TGTGCCAGCAGTTTCCCAACAGCCTACGAGCAGTACTTC
V gene: TRBV28
clone size: -
J gene: TRBJ2-7
D gene: -

CDR3 protein: CASSLPGQGLNFYGYTF
CDR3 DNA: TGTGCCAGCAGTTTACCCGGACAGGGATTAAACTTCTATGGCTACACCTTC
V gene: TRBV28
clone size: -
J gene: TRBJ1-2
D gene: TRBD1

CDR3 protein: CASSPLGRAGYEQYF
CDR3 DNA: TGTGCCAGCTCACCATTAGGCCGGGCGGGGTACGAGCAGTACTTC
V gene: TRBV18
clone size: -
J gene: TRBJ2-7
D gene: -

CDR3 protein: CASSPAGMGNEQFF
CDR3 DNA: TGTGCCAGCTCACCAGCAGGGATGGGCAATGAGCAGTTCTTC
V gene: TRBV18
clone size: -
J gene: TRBJ2-1
D gene: -

CDR3 protein: CASSLNSGVYGYTF
CDR3 DNA: TGTGCCAGCAGCTTAAACTCAGGGGTTTATGGCTACACCTTC
V gene: TRBV7-9
clone size: -
J gene: TRBJ1-2
D gene: -

CDR3 protein: CASSLSPPGPSHGYTF
CDR3 DNA: TGTGCCAGCAGCTTATCTCCGCCAGGGCCATCTCATGGCTACACCTTC
V gene: TRBV7-9
clone size: -
J gene: TRBJ1-2
D gene: -

CDR3 protein: CASSDQNSYEQYF
CDR3 DNA: TGTGCCAGCAGCGACCAGAACTCCTACGAGCAGTACTTC
V gene: TRBV9
clone size: few
J gene: TRBJ2-7
D gene: -

CDR3 protein: CASSYTHLAGVREQFF
CDR3 DNA: TGTGCCAGCAGTTACACCCATCTAGCGGGAGTTCGTGAGCAGTTCTTC
V gene: TRBV6-5
clone size: -
J gene: TRBJ2-1
D gene: TRBD2

CDR3 protein: CASSLGDRANYGYTF
CDR3 DNA: TGTGCCAGCAGCTTGGGGGACAGAGCTAACTATGGCTACACCTTC
V gene: TRBV5-6
clone size: -
J gene: TRBJ1-2
D gene: TRBD1

CDR3 protein: CAISGQGNQPQHF
CDR3 DNA: TGTGCCATCAGCGGACAGGGAAATCAGCCCCAGCATTTT
V gene: TRBV10-3
clone size: few
J gene: TRBJ1-5
D gene: TRBD1

CDR3 protein: CASSSRGLAGGRTSSEQFF
CDR3 DNA: TGTGCCAGCAGCTCCCGGGGACTAGCGGGAGGGCGAACAAGCAGTGAGCAGTTCTTC
V gene: TRBV7-2
clone size: -
J gene: TRBJ2-1
D gene: TRBD2

CDR3 protein: CASSTRTGGANVLTF
CDR3 DNA: TGTGCCAGCAGCACCCGGACTGGAGGGGCCAACGTCCTGACTTTC
V gene: TRBV28
clone size: -
J gene: TRBJ2-6
D gene: -

CDR3 protein: CASSATGTGNTEAFF
CDR3 DNA: TGTGCCAGCAGCGCGACCGGGACAGGGAACACTGAAGCTTTCTTT
V gene: TRBV9
clone size: few
J gene: TRBJ1-1
D gene: TRBD1

CDR3 protein: CASSSNEGWSTEAFF
CDR3 DNA: TGTGCCAGCAGCTCGAATGAGGGCTGGAGCACTGAAGCTTTCTTT
V gene: TRBV11-2
clone size: -
J gene: TRBJ1-1
D gene: -

CDR3 protein: CASSLRQGAGGYTF
CDR3 DNA: TGCGCCAGCAGCTTAAGACAGGGGGCCGGTGGCTACACCTTC
V gene: TRBV5-1
clone size: -
J gene: TRBJ1-2
D gene: TRBD1

CDR3 protein: CASSLNSNQPQHF
CDR3 DNA: TGTGCCAGCTCACTTAATAGTAATCAGCCCCAGCATTTT
V gene: TRBV18
clone size: -
J gene: TRBJ1-5
D gene: -

CDR3 protein: CASSQKDRGRINEKLFF
CDR3 DNA: TGCGCCAGCAGCCAAAAAGACAGGGGTAGAATTAATGAAAAACTGTTTTTT
V gene: TRBV4-3
clone size: -
J gene: TRBJ1-4
D gene: TRBD1

CDR3 protein: CASSQSFAGDRGEQPQHF
CDR3 DNA: TGCGCCAGCAGTCAATCATTCGCTGGGGACAGGGGAGAACAGCCCCAGCATTTT
V gene: TRBV4-3
clone size: -
J gene: TRBJ1-5
D gene: TRBD1

CDR3 protein: CASSRMPSGSSDTQYF
CDR3 DNA: TGCGCCAGCAGCCGAATGCCCAGCGGGAGTTCAGATACGCAGTATTTT
V gene: TRBV5-1
clone size: -
J gene: TRBJ2-3
D gene: TRBD2

CDR3 protein: CASSSRVIRDSDAYYSNQPQHF
CDR3 DNA: TGTGCCAGCAGCTCACGAGTTATCCGGGACAGCGACGCGTATTATAGCAATCAGCCCCAGCATTTT
V gene: TRBV21-1
clone size: -
J gene: TRBJ1-5
D gene: -